The 23 T cell receptor beta chains given below trace back to one sample, sequenced in a study of control samples from healthy donors and cancer patients. Some clones are missing from TCRdb's copy, which holds only in-frame ones; the method was immunoSEQ multiplex PCR. This table holds approximately 120,000 clones, around 87% found once. The sequenced sample consisted of blood. The receptor source for this set is a middle-aged man in good health.

The rearrangement joins TRBV6-5 to TRBJ1-3; 8 nucleotides line up with TRBD1. This CDR3 has 15 amino acids. The germline CDR1 and CDR2 sequences are MNHEY and SVGAGI. V dropped 7 bases and J dropped 0; count of bases not matched to a gene: 5. The CDR3 coding sequence is TGTGCCAGCAAGGTGGACAGGGACTCTGGAAACACCATATATTTT. Translation: CASKVDRDSGNTIYF.

The chain has TRBV24-1 and TRBJ2-2, with TRBD1 matching over 10 bases. The CDR3 is 16 residues long. From germline, CDR1 is KGHDR and CDR2 SFDVKD. The V gene end was trimmed by 9 bases and the J gene end by 1 base; junction bases not matched to a gene: 7. CDR3 sequence (DNA): TGTGCCACCGAAAACCGGGACAGGGGGAACACCGGGGAGCTGTTTTTT. Protein: CATENRDRGNTGELFF.

V and J are TRBV5-1 and TRBJ2-3; no definite D call. The CDR3 has 14 residues. V was trimmed by 6 bases and J by 0 bases, leaving 11 bases between them. Germline values: CDR1 SGHRS, CDR2 YFSETQ. The CDR3 nucleotides read TGCGCCAGCAATCCGGCGACTAGCACAGATACGCAGTATTTT. Its translation is CASNPATSTDTQYF.

This rearrangement joins TRBV12-3 or TRBV12-4 to TRBJ1-5; maybe TRBD1 (5 bases). CDR3 size: 13 residues. The V gene lost 3 bases and the J gene lost 5 bases, with 8 bases spanning the gap. CDR3 in DNA: TGTGCCAGCAGTTTCTCAGGGTATCAGCCCCAGCATTTT. Residues: CASSFSGYQPQHF.

The chain combines TRBV7-2 with TRBJ2-5; D gene unclear. V was clipped by 5 bases and J by 4 bases, with 11 bases between them. This CDR3 is built from 13 residues. Looked up from germline, CDR1 is SGHTA and CDR2 is FQGNSA. The DNA of the CDR3 is TGTGCCAGCAGCCCCCGAAAGGGAGAGACCCAGTACTTC. This codes for CASSPRKGETQYF. Looking up the rest from reference TRBV7-2 and TRBJ2-5 gives the full variable domain: GAGVSQSPSNKVTEKGKDVELRCDPISGHTALYWYRQSLGQGLEFLIYFQGNSAPDKSGLPSDRFSAERTGGSVSTLTIQRTQQEDSAVYLCASSPRKGETQYFGPGTRLLVL.

The chain is built from TRBV3-1 (or the pseudogene TRBV3-2) and TRBJ2-7, with a tentative D call TRBD2 (5 bases). CDR1 is LGHDT and CDR2 is YNNKEL in the germline V gene (reference sequence). CDR3 size: 16 residues. V was trimmed by 6 bases and J by 2 bases, leaving 20 bases between them. The CDR3 bases are TGTGCCAGCAGAATCAACGGGGTAGGAGCGACCTACGAGCAGTACTTC. Its translation: CASRINGVGATYEQYF.

The genes are TRBV11-3 and TRBJ1-1, with TRBD1 as a possible D gene (5 bases). The germline gives CDR1 SGHNT, CDR2 YENEEA. V lost 1 base to trimming and J lost 6 bases, with 18 bases between them. The CDR3 loop spans 16 amino acids. The CDR3 DNA sequence: TGTGCCAGCAGCTTAGGGAACAGGCTCCGGGGGGCTGAAGCTTTCTTT. Amino acids: CASSLGNRLRGAEAFF.

CDR3: CASSPPGPNNEQFF. In DNA, the CDR3 is TGTGCCAGCTCACCACCGGGGCCCAACAATGAGCAGTTCTTC. The chain is built from TRBV18 and TRBJ2-1, with D perhaps TRBD1 (5 bases). V was trimmed by 0 bases and J by 5 bases, leaving 8 bases between them. CDR1 and CDR2 (germline): KGHSH, LQKENI. The CDR3 is 14 residues long.

The chain recombines TRBV25-1 with TRBJ1-1; D is possibly TRBD1 (6 bases). CDR1 is MGHDK and CDR2 is SYGVNS in the germline V gene. The V end was cut by 7 bases, the J end by 4 bases, with 13 bases between. The CDR3 is 13 amino acids. As DNA, the CDR3 is TGTGCCAGCATCAACACAGGGACCACTGAAGCTTTCTTT. Translated: CASINTGTTEAFF. The full variable domain, its missing parts supplied by reference TRBV25-1 and TRBJ1-1, is EADIYQTPRYLVIGTGKKITLECSQTMGHDKMYWYQQDPGMELHLIHYSYGVNSTEKGDLSSESTVSRIRTEHFPLTLESARPSHTSQYLCASINTGTTEAFFGQGTRLTVV.

This chain uses TRBV15 with TRBJ1-2, with D possibly matching TRBD1 (5 bases). V lost 3 bases, J lost 6 bases, and 14 bases lay in between. The CDR3 sequence is 14 residues long. CDR1 and CDR2 from the germline V gene are LNHNV and YYDKDF (reference sequence). Here the CDR3 reads CATSRDTQVDGYTF. The CDR3 bases are TGTGCCACCAGCAGGGACACCCAAGTGGATGGCTACACCTTC.

The V gene is TRBV11-3, the J gene TRBJ2-3, with TRBD2 matching over 14 bases. The CDR3 totals 19 residues. V dropped 4 bases and J dropped 0; count of bases not matched to a gene: 9. Germline CDR1 and CDR2: SGHNT and YENEEA. CDR3 DNA: TGTGCCAGCAGCTCCCCGGGGACTAGCGGGGGACTGAGCACAGATACGCAGTATTTT. Amino acid sequence: CASSSPGTSGGLSTDTQYF.

The chain recombines TRBV11-3 with TRBJ2-3; TRBD2 matches at 7 bases. The germline gives CDR1 SGHNT, CDR2 YENEEA. Trimming at V came to 0 bases and at J to 9 bases, leaving 3 bases not matched to a gene. CDR3 size: 13 residues. The CDR3 region is CASSLEGGRTQYF. The CDR3 DNA reads as TGTGCCAGCAGCTTAGAGGGGGGGAGGACGCAGTATTTT.

The chain links TRBV6-5 to TRBJ1-1; D call uncertain. Germline V CDR1 and CDR2: MNHEY, SVGAGI. The CDR3 extends over 12 amino acids. V was trimmed by 6 bases and J by 4 bases, leaving 9 bases between them. The CDR3: CASRNKVTEAFF. CDR3 nucleotide sequence: TGTGCCAGCAGAAATAAGGTCACTGAAGCTTTCTTT.

The V gene is TRBV15, the J gene TRBJ1-1; no reliable D call. Germline V gene sequence: CDR1 LNHNV, CDR2 YYDKDF (reference sequence). V lost 0 bases, J lost 4 bases, and 9 bases lay in between. The CDR3 loop spans 14 amino acids. The CDR3 region has the DNA TGTGCCACCAGCAGAGATCGGCTGGGCACTGAAGCTTTCTTT. Translated, it gives CATSRDRLGTEAFF.

The V gene is TRBV7-6, the J gene TRBJ2-7, with D hard to call. V lost 1 base and J lost 2, with 12 bases in between. This CDR3 has 15 residues. The V gene's germline CDR1 is SGHVS and CDR2 FNYEAQ. The CDR3 coding sequence is TGTGCCAGCAGCTTAGGGGGTCAGACGACCTACGAGCAGTACTTC. Translated: CASSLGGQTTYEQYF.

The chain joins TRBV6-5 to TRBJ1-5; D might be TRBD1 (5 bases). Trimming shortened V by 11 bases and J by 8 bases, and 22 bases separated the two germline ends. The length of the CDR3 is 14 residues. CDR1 and CDR2 from the germline V gene are MNHEY and SVGAGI. CDR3 sequence (DNA): TGTGCCTGCGGGGAGGCCGGGGCTAGGGAGCCCCAGCATTTT. It codes for CACGEAGAREPQHF.

The CDR3 DNA follows: TGCGCCAGCAGCCCCGGACTAGCAACCACAGATACGCAGTATTTT. Translation: CASSPGLATTDTQYF. The chain uses TRBV5-1 and TRBJ2-3; 8 nucleotides line up with TRBD2. J lost 2 bases, V lost 4 bases, and 6 bases had no gene match. The germline V gene has CDR1 SGHRS and CDR2 YFSETQ. This CDR3 spans 15 amino acids.

V is TRBV7-9 and J is TRBJ1-5; the D is unclear. V was clipped by 0 bases and J by 5 bases, with 17 bases between them. This CDR3 spans 17 amino acids. Germline V gene sequence: CDR1 SEHNR, CDR2 FQNEAQ (reference sequence). CDR3 loop: CASSLAATFRTDQPQHF. CDR3 DNA: TGTGCCAGCAGCTTAGCAGCCACCTTTCGAACAGATCAGCCCCAGCATTTT.

Here the CDR3 DNA reads TGTGCCAGCAGCCAAGACGCCGTTTTTGATTCACCCCTCCACTTT. Translated: CASSQDAVFDSPLHF. The V call is TRBV14, the J call TRBJ1-6, with D hard to call. V lost 0 bases to trimming and J lost 8 bases, with 11 bases between them. The CDR3 totals 15 residues. Looked up from germline, CDR1 is SGHDN and CDR2 is FVKESK.

CDR3 sequence: CATSSGGLGLDTEAFF. In DNA, the CDR3 is TGTGCCACCAGCAGTGGGGGCCTGGGCTTAGACACTGAAGCTTTCTTT. The chain carries TRBV15 and TRBJ1-1; the D gene is possibly TRBD1 (6 bases). Deletions cut 3 bases from V and 3 bases from J, with 17 bases between. Germline CDR1 LNHNV, CDR2 YYDKDF (reference sequence). The CDR3 has 16 amino acids. The whole variable domain, filled in from reference TRBV15 and TRBJ1-1, reads DAMVIQNPRYQVTQFGKPVTLSCSQTLNHNVMYWYQQKSSQAPKLLFHYYDKDFNNEADTPDNFQSRRPNTSFCFLDIRSPGLGDTAMYLCATSSGGLGLDTEAFFGQGTRLTVV.

This chain connects TRBV19 to TRBJ1-6; TRBD1 aligns across 7 bases. Germline CDR1 is LNHDA and CDR2 is SQIVND (reference sequence). Losses at the gene ends were 6 bases for V and 7 bases for J; bases not matched to a gene: 9. The CDR3 length is 15 residues. The DNA of the CDR3 is TGTGCCAGTAGAAATACAGGGGTCTTGAATTCACCCCTCCACTTT. Translation gives CASRNTGVLNSPLHF.

V gene TRBV27 combines with J gene TRBJ1-1; D gene unclear. The V gene lost 2 bases and the J gene lost 4 bases, with 8 bases spanning the gap. Germline CDR1 and CDR2: MNHEY and SMNVEV (reference sequence). This CDR3 is built from 13 residues. In DNA, the CDR3 is TGTGCCAGCAGTTTACGCCCCCTCACTGAAGCTTTCTTT. Translating it yields CASSLRPLTEAFF.

In DNA form, the CDR3 reads TGTGCCAGCAGCTCCCGCGAACAGGGGTACGAGCAGTACTTC. Protein sequence: CASSSREQGYEQYF. The genes are TRBV13 and TRBJ2-7; 7 positions agree with TRBD1. Trimming removed 4 bases from V and 4 bases from J; junction bases left unmatched: 7. Germline CDR1 is PRHDT and CDR2 is FYEKMQ (reference sequence). CDR3 size: 14 residues. Variable domain in full (rest from reference TRBV13 and TRBJ2-7): AAGVIQSPRHLIKEKRETATLKCYPIPRHDTVYWYQQGPGQDPQFLISFYEKMQSDKGSIPDRFSAQQFSDYHSELNMSSLELGDSALYFCASSSREQGYEQYFGPGTRLTVT.